A selection of T cell receptor beta chains follows, all from one sample in a study of blood T cell repertoires in COVID-19. Clones were read by immunoSEQ multiplex PCR, and TCRdb kept only the in-frame ones, dropping some. The table shows 200,000 to 250,000 clones, with around 83% occurring only once. Sequenced: PBMCs or T cells enriched from blood (not recorded which). These TCRs come from a woman aged 40 to 50 who had recovered from COVID-19. The CDR3 runs from the conserved cysteine through the conserved F or W. D genes are given only for firm matches. Clone sizes are given selectively: once, few, many, or a class where the clone is expanded.

d_call cdr3_length j_call v_call clone_size cdr3_aa cdr3_nt
TRBD2 16 TRBJ2-2 TRBV2 . CASKFISGRDTGELFF TGTGCCAGCAAATTCATTAGCGGGAGGGACACCGGGGAGCTGTTTTTT
TRBD2 16 TRBJ2-3 TRBV28 once CASSLIREGRTDTQYF TGTGCCAGCAGTTTAATCCGGGAGGGCCGAACAGATACGCAGTATTTT
TRBD1 14 TRBJ2-5 TRBV30 . CAWGTGTVQETQYF TGTGCCTGGGGAACCGGGACAGTCCAAGAGACCCAGTACTTC
. 13 TRBJ1-1 TRBV19 . CASSPQGVTEAFF TGTGCCAGTAGCCCGCAAGGGGTCACTGAAGCTTTCTTT
. 12 TRBJ2-5 TRBV2 . CASSTGFETQYF TGTGCCAGCAGTACAGGGTTTGAGACCCAGTACTTC
. 12 TRBJ2-7 TRBV11-1 . CASSNRLYEQYF TGTGCCAGCAGCAATCGTCTATACGAGCAGTACTTC
TRBD1 18 TRBJ2-6 TRBV18 once CASSPRGTGGSGANVLTF TGTGCCAGCTCACCGAGGGGGACAGGGGGCTCTGGGGCCAACGTCCTGACTTTC
. 14 TRBJ2-1 TRBV5-1 once CASSSKSGIDEQFF TGCGCCAGCAGCTCTAAATCAGGTATCGATGAGCAGTTCTTC
TRBD2 14 TRBJ2-3 TRBV12-5 . CASGQSGKGDTQYF TGTGCTAGTGGCCAAAGCGGGAAAGGGGATACGCAGTATTTT
TRBD1 15 TRBJ2-5 TRBV18 . CASSPGTGTSETQYF TGTGCCAGCTCACCCGGGACAGGGACATCCGAGACCCAGTACTTC
TRBD2 16 TRBJ2-7 TRBV11-2 . CASTGPGTSGPGEQYF TGTGCCAGCACCGGGCCGGGGACTAGCGGACCTGGGGAGCAGTACTTC
. 16 TRBJ2-5 TRBV7-8 . CASRKRRIRIQETQYF TGTGCCAGCAGGAAACGGAGGATAAGAATCCAAGAGACCCAGTACTTC
TRBD2 13 TRBJ2-1 TRBV7-2 . CASSFTGGHEQFF TGTGCCAGCAGCTTCACGGGAGGGCATGAGCAGTTCTTC
. 14 TRBJ1-2 TRBV7-2 once CASSSGGARYGYTF TGTGCCAGCAGTAGCGGGGGGGCGCGGTATGGCTACACCTTC
TRBD2 18 TRBJ2-1 TRBV4-2 . CASSQAGTSGSSYNEQFF TGTGCCAGCAGCCAAGCTGGGACTAGCGGGAGCTCCTACAATGAGCAGTTCTTC
TRBD1 14 TRBJ1-5 TRBV28 . CASSRTGGLQPQHF TGTGCCAGCAGTCGGACAGGGGGCCTTCAGCCCCAGCATTTT
TRBD2 20 TRBJ2-1 TRBV3-1/TRBV3-2 . CASSQDRLAGALSSYNEQFF TGTGCCAGCAGCCAAGATCGACTAGCGGGAGCCCTAAGCTCCTACAATGAGCAGTTCTTC
TRBD2 15 TRBJ2-1 TRBV7-9 . CASSPWTSGSDEQFF TGTGCCAGCAGCCCGTGGACTAGCGGGAGCGATGAGCAGTTCTTC
TRBD2 14 TRBJ2-1 TRBV29-1 . CSVPTSGMYNEQFF TGCAGCGTCCCGACTAGCGGAATGTACAATGAGCAGTTCTTC
TRBD2 16 TRBJ2-1 TRBV29-1 . CSAVRDASGSTNEQFF TGCAGCGCCGTAAGGGATGCTAGCGGGAGTACTAATGAGCAGTTCTTC
. 16 TRBJ2-3 TRBV24-1 . CATSDRGTAREDTQYF TGTGCCACCAGTGATCGCGGGACGGCCCGGGAGGATACGCAGTATTTT
TRBD2 13 TRBJ2-1 TRBV2 . CARLAVPGDEQFF TGTGCCAGACTAGCGGTCCCCGGGGATGAGCAGTTCTTC
TRBD2 14 TRBJ2-5 TRBV18 . CASSPGLAEETQYF TGTGCCAGCTCACCCGGACTAGCGGAAGAGACCCAGTACTTC